This T cell receptor (beta chain) was documented in a study of cytomegalovirus exposure and HLA in healthy donors. Study-wide findings and caveats: It was in a later analysis that TCR association rates were seen to vary by HLA locus, highest for DRB1 and lowest for HLA-C.

CDR1 MNHEY and CDR2 SMNVEV come from the germline V gene (reference sequence). Trimming at V came to 1 base and at J to 7 bases, leaving 8 bases not matched to a gene. There are 17 residues in the CDR3. A word on this clone: Its matching antigen is unknown.

The PCR made use of 60 Vbeta and 13 Jbeta primers. Data came from immunoSEQ multiplex PCR; TCRdb stores just in-frame clones and leaves some out. The data hold about 80,000 clones, with roughly 65% observed a single time. The rearrangement links TRBV27 to TRBJ2-1; 12 bases match TRBD2. The sequenced material came from PBMCs. The clonotype comes from a male donor in good health and CMV-seropositive. The CDR3 spells CASSLWASGRAGNEQFF. The CDR3 DNA follows: TGTGCCAGCAGTTTATGGGCTAGCGGGAGGGCAGGTAATGAGCAGTTCTTC.